The clone carrying this T cell receptor (beta chain) was recorded once. The data originate from a study of T cell responses to AZD1222 COVID-19 vaccine. V dropped 4 bases and J dropped 7; count of bases not matched to a gene: 5. This CDR3 is built from 13 residues. Germline V lookup: CDR1 WSHSY, CDR2 SAAADI. Sequenced by immunoSEQ multiplex PCR; TCRdb stores in-frame clones only, minus some. The sample includes about 180,000 clones, 70% to 90% of them seen just once. This receptor was obtained from an adult in good health. The V and J genes are TRBV10-2 and TRBJ1-1; TRBD1 agrees at 8 bases. Sequenced here: peripheral blood, sampled on day 0 of AZD1222 vaccination. The CDR3 region is CASSGQGLNEAFF. The CDR3 coding sequence is TGCGCCAGCAGTGGACAGGGGTTGAATGAAGCTTTCTTT.